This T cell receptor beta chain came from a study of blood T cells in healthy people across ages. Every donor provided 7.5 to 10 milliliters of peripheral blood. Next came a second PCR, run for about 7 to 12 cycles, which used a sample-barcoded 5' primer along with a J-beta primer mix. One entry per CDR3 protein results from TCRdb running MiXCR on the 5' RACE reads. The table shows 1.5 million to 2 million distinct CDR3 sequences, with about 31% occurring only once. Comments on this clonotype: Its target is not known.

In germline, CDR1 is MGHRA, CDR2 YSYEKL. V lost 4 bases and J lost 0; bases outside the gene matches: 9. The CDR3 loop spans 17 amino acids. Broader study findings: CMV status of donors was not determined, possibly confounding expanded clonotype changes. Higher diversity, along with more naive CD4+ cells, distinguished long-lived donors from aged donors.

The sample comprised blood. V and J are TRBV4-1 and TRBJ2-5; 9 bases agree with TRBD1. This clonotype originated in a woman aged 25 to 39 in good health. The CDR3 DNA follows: TGCGCCAGCAGCCCCTGGGGGGGACAGGGAGACCAAGAGACCCAGTACTTC. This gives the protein CASSPWGGQGDQETQYF.